Shown below are 23 T cell receptor beta chains from a single sample sequenced in a study of chemoradiotherapy in HPV16-positive cancers. The repertoire was sequenced with immunoSEQ multiplex PCR; TCRdb's copy has only in-frame clones and lacks some. The sample contains some 10,000 clones, roughly 80% of which appear only once. Source: tumor tissue, taken from a patient who underwent chemoradiotherapy. All receptors come from a human donor with HPV-associated anogenital cancer.

This clone was seen a handful of times. J is TRBJ1-2 and V is TRBV5-4; D perhaps matches TRBD1 (5 bases). The CDR3 loop spans 13 amino acids. The V end lost 6 bases, the J end lost 3 bases, and 12 bases lay between the germline ends. The germline V gene encodes CDR1 SGHNT and CDR2 YYREEE (reference sequence). CDR3 protein: CASIGVGDYGYTF. The CDR3 DNA follows: TGTGCCAGCATAGGGGTTGGGGACTATGGCTACACCTTC.

The rearrangement joins TRBV4-3 to TRBJ2-3; 10 nucleotides line up with TRBD2. V was pared by 0 bases and J by 1 base, with 4 bases of the junction left unmatched. This CDR3 comprises 17 residues. Germline V lookup: CDR1 LGHNA, CDR2 YSLEER. CDR3: CASSQDSGTSGTDTQYF. The CDR3 DNA sequence: TGCGCCAGCAGCCAAGATTCCGGGACTAGCGGCACAGATACGCAGTATTTT.

In this sample, this clone turned up a few times. The rearrangement links TRBV7-8 to TRBJ2-7; D may be TRBD1 (6 bases). The CDR3 runs 15 residues. Deletions cut 0 bases from V and 2 bases from J, with 11 bases between. Germline CDR1 SGHVS, CDR2 FQNEAQ. CDR3: CASSLALGTTYEQYV. CDR3 bases: TGTGCCAGCAGCTTAGCCCTAGGGACAACCTACGAGCAGTACGTC.

V is TRBV10-3 and J is TRBJ2-7, with a weak D call TRBD2 (5 bases). Germline-derived CDR1 and CDR2 are ENHRY and SYGVKD. The V and J ends lost 1 base and 0 bases respectively, with 7 bases between them. The CDR3 covers 14 residues. DNA for the CDR3: TGTGCCATCAGTGAGTTGGGGAGCTCCTACGAGCAGTACGTC. Protein product: CAISELGSSYEQYV.

J is TRBJ2-7 and V is TRBV27; 8 nucleotides agree with TRBD2. The trim removed 6 bases at V and 2 bases at J, leaving 9 bases unmatched. CDR3 length: 15 residues. Looked up from germline, CDR1 is MNHEY and CDR2 is SMNVEV (reference sequence). The CDR3 is CASSYSGTFAYEQYF. The DNA for the CDR3 is TGTGCCAGCAGCTATAGCGGGACCTTTGCCTACGAGCAGTACTTC.

Relative to its sample, this clone is medium-sized (0.01 to 0.1%). The chain combines TRBV5-1 with TRBJ2-2, with D possibly being TRBD1 (6 bases). The CDR3 extends over 17 amino acids. CDR1 SGHRS and CDR2 YFSETQ come from the germline V gene. The V gene lost 0 bases and the J gene lost 1 base, with 13 bases spanning the gap. CDR3 residues: CASSLGHRDKNTGELFF. In nucleotides, the CDR3 is TGCGCCAGCAGCTTGGGCCACCGGGACAAGAACACCGGGGAGCTGTTTTTT.

The gene calls are TRBV19 and TRBJ2-1; perhaps TRBD1 as D (6 bases). Germline values: CDR1 LNHDA, CDR2 SQIVND (reference sequence). Trimming stripped 1 base from V and 0 bases from J, with 16 bases between. The length of the CDR3 is 18 residues. CDR3 residues: CASSIGPLQGSSYNEQFF. The CDR3 nucleotides are TGTGCCAGTAGTATAGGCCCCCTACAGGGTAGCTCCTACAATGAGCAGTTCTTC.

This clone was counted a few times. V and J are TRBV7-9 and TRBJ2-3; 11 bases line up with TRBD2. Germline lookup yields CDR1 SEHNR and CDR2 FQNEAQ (reference sequence). The trim removed 5 bases at V and 3 bases at J, leaving 7 bases unmatched. CDR3 length equals 16 residues. The DNA of the CDR3 is TGTGCCAGCAGCCCATCTAGCGGGGGGATGACAGATACGCAGTATTTT. Protein: CASSPSSGGMTDTQYF.

The rearrangement uses TRBV9 and TRBJ2-7, with D unresolved. Germline V gives CDR1 SGDLS, CDR2 YYNGEE. CDR3 length: 15 residues. Trimming took off 1 base at V and 1 base at J, with 12 bases between the two ends. CDR3 nucleotide sequence: TGTGCCAGCAGCGTAAGTACAGACCCTTCCTACGAGCAGTACTTC. Translated, it gives CASSVSTDPSYEQYF.

The V and J genes are TRBV11-2 and TRBJ1-1, with D hard to call. With 3 bases removed from V and 1 base from J, the gap between germline ends came to 6 bases. Germline CDR1 is SGHAT and CDR2 is FQNNGV. This CDR3 comprises 13 residues. The CDR3 nucleotides are TGTGCCAGCAGCTTTGTTAGGAACACTGAAGCTTTCTTT. Translation gives CASSFVRNTEAFF.

Here the CDR3 reads CASSLFAQAEAFF. DNA for the CDR3: TGTGCCAGCAGCTTATTTGCCCAAGCTGAAGCTTTCTTT. V usage is TRBV7-9 and J usage is TRBJ1-1; D unresolved. The V end was cut by 2 bases, the J end by 6 bases, with 10 bases between. From germline, CDR1 is SEHNR and CDR2 FQNEAQ (reference sequence). The CDR3 spans 13 residues.

This clone showed up just a few times. The rearrangement joins TRBV14 to TRBJ2-1; 11 nucleotides align to TRBD2. The germline V gene has CDR1 SGHDN and CDR2 FVKESK. The CDR3 runs to 15 residues. The ends lost 4 bases at V and 4 bases at J; junction bases unmatched: 3. CDR3 sequence reads: CASSLLAGAYNEQFF. The CDR3 DNA is TGTGCCAGCAGCCTACTAGCGGGGGCGTACAATGAGCAGTTCTTC.

This clone showed up just once. J is TRBJ2-7 and V is TRBV27; a possible D gene is TRBD1 (6 bases). The V end was cut by 4 bases, the J end by 1 base, with 23 bases between. Germline CDR1 MNHEY, CDR2 SMNVEV (reference sequence). The CDR3 covers 18 residues. The CDR3 DNA reads TGTGCCAGCAGTTCGGGACCTAGGGGCAGGGGTGCTTCCTACGAGCAGTACTTC. It encodes CASSSGPRGRGASYEQYF.

This sequence joins TRBV7-3 and TRBJ1-1; 9 nucleotides agree with TRBD1. Germline V lookup: CDR1 SGHTA, CDR2 FQGTGA. The CDR3 spans 14 residues. V was pared by 4 bases and J by 6 bases, with 6 bases of the junction left unmatched. The CDR3 is CASSSGQGRSEAFF. The CDR3 coding sequence is TGTGCCAGCAGCTCTGGACAGGGGCGGTCTGAAGCTTTCTTT.

The genes are TRBV7-8 and TRBJ1-2; TRBD1 agrees at 8 bases. The CDR3 is 14 residues long. CDR1 and CDR2 from the germline V gene are SGHVS and FQNEAQ. With 4 bases clipped from V and 8 bases from J, the junction kept 9 bases outside the gene matches. The CDR3 is CASSSGQAVEGYTF. The CDR3, as DNA: TGTGCCAGCAGCTCGGGACAGGCGGTGGAAGGCTACACCTTC. Full variable domain (outside the CDR3, taken from reference TRBV7-8 and TRBJ1-2): GAGVSQSPRYKVAKRGQDVALRCDPISGHVSLFWYQQALGQGPEFLTYFQNEAQLDKSGLPSDRFFAERPEGSVSTLKIQRTQQEDSAVYLCASSSGQAVEGYTFGSGTRLTVV.

This chain links TRBV27 with TRBJ2-7, with 8 bases identical to TRBD1. Trimming at V came to 6 bases and at J to 5 bases, leaving 9 bases not matched to a gene. This CDR3 contains 14 residues. The V gene's germline CDR1 is MNHEY and CDR2 SMNVEV (reference sequence). CDR3 nucleotides: TGTGCCAGCAGCGGGACAGGTCTACCCAACGAGCAGTACTTC. Amino acids: CASSGTGLPNEQYF.

The chain joins TRBV27 to TRBJ2-5; 10 nucleotides agree with TRBD2. Germline trimming cut 6 bases from V and 3 bases from J; bases unmatched to any gene: 10. This CDR3 has 16 amino acids. Germline CDR1 and CDR2: MNHEY and SMNVEV (reference sequence). CDR3 sequence: CASRPPGLAKKETQYF. In DNA form, the CDR3 reads TGTGCCAGCAGGCCACCGGGACTAGCGAAGAAAGAGACCCAGTACTTC.

The chain recombines TRBV7-2 with TRBJ1-5; D remains ambiguous. Germline V CDR1 and CDR2: SGHTA, FQGNSA. V shed 2 bases and J shed 3 bases, with 11 bases lying between them. The length of the CDR3 is 15 residues. The CDR3 DNA reads as TGTGCCAGCAGCTTAAAAGACGGCAACAATCAGCCCCAGCATTTT. Its protein product is CASSLKDGNNQPQHF. Complete variable domain (other parts from reference TRBV7-2 and TRBJ1-5): GAGVSQSPSNKVTEKGKDVELRCDPISGHTALYWYRQSLGQGLEFLIYFQGNSAPDKSGLPSDRFSAERTGGSVSTLTIQRTQQEDSAVYLCASSLKDGNNQPQHFGDGTRLSIL.

The rearrangement links TRBV11-2 to TRBJ1-3; D is undetermined. Trimming took off 8 bases at V and 3 bases at J, with 17 bases between the two ends. CDR1 SGHAT and CDR2 FQNNGV come from the germline V gene. CDR3 length equals 15 residues. The CDR3 DNA sequence: TGTGCCAGCGGAAAGATCCAGACGAATGGAAACACCATATATTTT. Translating it yields CASGKIQTNGNTIYF.

This clone was picked up a small number of times. The rearrangement uses TRBV9 and TRBJ2-1, with D possibly matching TRBD2 (6 bases). Trimming left V 4 bases short and J 9 bases short, with 14 bases between. From germline, CDR1 is SGDLS and CDR2 YYNGEE. The CDR3 sequence is 13 residues long. CDR3 residues: CASSSILAAEQFF. The CDR3 nucleotides are TGTGCCAGCAGCTCCATACTAGCCGCTGAGCAGTTCTTC. The variable domain in full, completed from reference TRBV9 and TRBJ2-1, reads DSGVTQTPKHLITATGQRVTLRCSPRSGDLSVYWYQQSLDQGLQFLIQYYNGEERAKGNILERFSAQQFPDLHSELNLSSLELGDSALYFCASSSILAAEQFFGPGTRLTVL.

The V gene is TRBV7-2, the J gene TRBJ1-1; D may be TRBD1 (6 bases). CDR1 SGHTA and CDR2 FQGNSA come from the germline V gene. CDR3 length: 15 residues. The ends were cut back, 0 bases at V and 5 bases at J, with 13 bases in the middle. CDR3 DNA sequence: TGTGCCAGCAGCTTAGCGGCCAGGGGTGGGACTGAAGCTTTCTTT. It is translated as CASSLAARGGTEAFF.

This clone appeared a few times. The V and J genes are TRBV19 and TRBJ2-2, with 8 positions matching TRBD2. This CDR3 region has 16 residues. V lost 5 bases, J lost 8 bases, and 13 bases stayed unmatched. Looked up from germline, CDR1 is LNHDA and CDR2 is SQIVND (reference sequence). CDR3 protein: CASSVGGGPRTGELFF. The CDR3 bases are TGTGCCAGTAGTGTTGGCGGGGGGCCTCGAACTGGGGAGCTGTTTTTT. Filled out from reference TRBV19 and TRBJ2-2, the complete variable domain reads DGGITQSPKYLFRKEGQNVTLSCEQNLNHDAMYWYRQDPGQGLRLIYYSQIVNDFQKGDIAEGYSVSREKKESFPLTVTSAQKNPTAFYLCASSVGGGPRTGELFFGEGSRLTVL.

This clone turned up a few times. The rearrangement joins TRBV6-6 to TRBJ2-7, with D maybe TRBD1 (6 bases). Germline lookup yields CDR1 MNHNY and CDR2 SVGAGI (reference sequence). Trimming stripped 4 bases from V and 5 bases from J, with 6 bases between. The CDR3 loop spans 11 amino acids. The CDR3 DNA follows: TGTGCCAGCAGTTGGACAGACGAGCAGTACTTC. It is translated as CASSWTDEQYF.